The 6 T cell receptor beta chains in this list originate from one sample, sequenced in a study of sequential checkpoint blockade in melanoma. Treatment: randomized to nivolumab then ipilimumab (arm A) or the reverse (arm B). Only in-frame clones appear in the TCRdb table, and some are missing; sequencing was by immunoSEQ multiplex PCR. The data show approximately 34,000 clones, with 84% seen just once and around 5.4% held by the top ten. This specimen was CD8+ T cells sorted from blood (inferred from file names), taken from a patient given nivolumab and ipilimumab in sequence. The receptor source for this set is a human donor with melanoma.

For the CDR3, the DNA is TGTGCCAGCAGCTTACCCTACGGGCGGGGCGGTTCCTACGAGCAGTACTTC. Translation: CASSLPYGRGGSYEQYF. V gene TRBV11-2 combines with J gene TRBJ2-7, with a possible D match to TRBD2 (6 bases). CDR1 is SGHAT and CDR2 is FQNNGV in the germline V gene. CDR3 length equals 17 residues. V lost 2 bases, J lost 1 base, and 18 bases lay in between.

This clone was seen a few times. The J gene is TRBJ1-1, the V gene TRBV21-1; the D call in the table, TRBD1, was not verified against the DNA. TRBV21-1 is annotated as a pseudogene. CDR3 length equals 16 residues. CDR3 amino acids: CASSKALWGHDSPLIF. The CDR3 DNA sequence: TGTGCCAGCAGCAAAGCGCTTTGGGGGCACGACTCGCCATTAATCTTT.

The gene calls are TRBV9 and TRBJ2-7; TRBD2 might be the D (6 bases). The germline gives CDR1 SGDLS, CDR2 YYNGEE. V dropped 0 bases and J dropped 0 bases, with 10 bases sitting between them. The CDR3 extends over 15 amino acids. CDR3 sequence: CASSVDAGSSYEQYF. As DNA, the CDR3 is TGTGCCAGCAGCGTAGATGCGGGGAGCTCCTACGAGCAGTACTTC.

The rearrangement links TRBV10-2 to TRBJ2-2; TRBD1 aligns across 9 bases. With V trimmed by 6 bases and J by 6 bases, 8 bases remained unmatched. The CDR3 is 15 residues long. Germline V gene sequence: CDR1 WSHSY, CDR2 SAAADI. CDR3 sequence: CASRQGALFAGELFF. Here the CDR3 DNA reads TGCGCCAGCAGACAGGGGGCCCTTTTTGCCGGGGAGCTGTTTTTT.

This clone came up a few times. CDR3 sequence: CASSLADRGWQPQHF. DNA of the CDR3: TGTGCCAGCAGTTTAGCGGACAGGGGATGGCAGCCCCAGCATTTT. V gene TRBV27 combines with J gene TRBJ1-5; 9 nucleotides align to TRBD1. This CDR3 comprises 15 residues. CDR1 MNHEY and CDR2 SMNVEV come from the germline V gene (reference sequence). Trimming at V came to 2 bases and at J to 7 bases, leaving 6 bases not matched to a gene.

CDR3 nucleotide sequence: TGCGCCAGCAGCTTGGGTTCTAGCGGTAGCACAGATACGCAGTATTTT. Amino acid sequence: CASSLGSSGSTDTQYF. This chain links TRBV5-1 with TRBJ2-3; 7 bases align to TRBD2. The CDR3 has 16 amino acids. Germline V gene data show CDR1 as SGHRS and CDR2 as YFSETQ. The junction had 4 bases not matched to a gene; V was cut back by 0 bases and J by 0 bases. The full variable domain, in which reference TRBV5-1 and TRBJ2-3 provide the parts outside the CDR3, is KAGVTQTPRYLIKTRGQQVTLSCSPISGHRSVSWYQQTPGQGLQFLFEYFSETQRNKGNFPGRFSGRQFSNSRSEMNVSTLELGDSALYLCASSLGSSGSTDTQYFGPGTRLTVL.